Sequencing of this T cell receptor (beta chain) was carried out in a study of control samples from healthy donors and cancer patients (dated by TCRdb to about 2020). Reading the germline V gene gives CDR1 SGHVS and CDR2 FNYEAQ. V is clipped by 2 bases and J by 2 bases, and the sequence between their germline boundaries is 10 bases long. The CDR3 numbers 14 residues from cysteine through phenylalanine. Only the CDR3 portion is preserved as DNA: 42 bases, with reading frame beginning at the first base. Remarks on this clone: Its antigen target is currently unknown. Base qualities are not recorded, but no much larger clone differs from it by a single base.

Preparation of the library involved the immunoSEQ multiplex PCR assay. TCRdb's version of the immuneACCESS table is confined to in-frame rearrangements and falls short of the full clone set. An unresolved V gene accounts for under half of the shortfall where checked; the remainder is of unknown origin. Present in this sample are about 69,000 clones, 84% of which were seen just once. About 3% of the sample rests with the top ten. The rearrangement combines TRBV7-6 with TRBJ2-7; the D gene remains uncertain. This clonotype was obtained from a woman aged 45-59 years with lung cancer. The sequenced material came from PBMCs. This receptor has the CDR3 CASSLSGQTYEQYF. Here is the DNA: TGTGCCAGCAGCTTATCAGGTCAGACCTACGAGCAGTACTTC.